Listed below are T cell receptor beta chains from one sample, sequenced in a study of cytomegalovirus exposure and HLA in healthy donors. TCRdb's copy holds only in-frame clones and misses some; the assay was immunoSEQ multiplex PCR. The data hold under 200,000 clones, with approximately 78% observed a single time. The material sequenced was PBMCs. The receptors stem from a woman aged 18-30 years in good health and CMV-seronegative. Both conserved end residues are part of each CDR3. The order of the fields is D gene, J gene, V gene, clone size, CDR3 length, CDR3 protein, CDR3 DNA. The D gene is left open where the match is weak. A clone size is listed for some rows: how often the clone was seen (once, few, many), or a class if it is expanded.

D gene: NA
J gene: TRBJ2-3
V gene: TRBV5-4
clone size: NA
CDR3 length: 12
CDR3 protein: CASSLIKDTQYF
CDR3 DNA: TGTGCCAGCAGCTTGATCAAAGATACGCAGTATTTT

D gene: NA
J gene: TRBJ1-6
V gene: TRBV6-1
clone size: few
CDR3 length: 13
CDR3 protein: CASIEEGGSPLHF
CDR3 DNA: TGTGCCAGCATAGAAGAGGGTGGTTCACCCCTCCACTTT

D gene: NA
J gene: TRBJ2-1
V gene: TRBV7-9
clone size: NA
CDR3 length: 12
CDR3 protein: CASSFPGDEQFF
CDR3 DNA: TGTGCCAGCAGCTTTCCGGGGGATGAGCAGTTCTTC

D gene: TRBD2
J gene: TRBJ2-1
V gene: TRBV5-1
clone size: NA
CDR3 length: 15
CDR3 protein: CASSSALAGGNEQFF
CDR3 DNA: TGCGCCAGCAGCTCAGCCCTAGCGGGGGGTAATGAGCAGTTCTTC

D gene: NA
J gene: TRBJ2-3
V gene: TRBV5-4
clone size: NA
CDR3 length: 18
CDR3 protein: CASSLDRGWQTSTDTQYF
CDR3 DNA: TGTGCCAGCAGCTTGGACCGGGGTTGGCAGACCAGCACAGATACGCAGTATTTT

D gene: NA
J gene: TRBJ1-2
V gene: TRBV28
clone size: NA
CDR3 length: 14
CDR3 protein: CASGGRMINYGYTF
CDR3 DNA: TGTGCCAGCGGAGGACGGATGATTAACTATGGCTACACCTTC

D gene: TRBD2
J gene: TRBJ2-7
V gene: TRBV5-1
clone size: NA
CDR3 length: 15
CDR3 protein: CASSLTGSGSDEQYF
CDR3 DNA: TGCGCCAGCAGCTTGACGGGGAGCGGGAGCGACGAGCAGTACTTC

D gene: TRBD1
J gene: TRBJ2-5
V gene: TRBV5-8
clone size: NA
CDR3 length: 15
CDR3 protein: CASSPGQGAVETQYF
CDR3 DNA: TGTGCCAGCAGCCCGGGACAGGGGGCGGTGGAGACCCAGTACTTC

D gene: TRBD2
J gene: TRBJ2-1
V gene: TRBV27
clone size: NA
CDR3 length: 17
CDR3 protein: CASSLLSGRVSYNEQFF
CDR3 DNA: TGTGCCAGCAGTTTGTTAAGCGGGAGGGTGTCCTACAATGAGCAGTTCTTC

D gene: NA
J gene: TRBJ1-4
V gene: TRBV19
clone size: NA
CDR3 length: 14
CDR3 protein: CAISDGATNEKLFF
CDR3 DNA: TGTGCCATCTCAGACGGAGCAACTAATGAAAAACTGTTTTTT

D gene: NA
J gene: TRBJ1-1
V gene: TRBV18
clone size: NA
CDR3 length: 16
CDR3 protein: CASSPPERQVVTEAFF
CDR3 DNA: TGTGCCAGCTCACCACCTGAACGGCAGGTAGTCACTGAAGCTTTCTTT

D gene: TRBD1
J gene: TRBJ2-5
V gene: TRBV29-1
clone size: NA
CDR3 length: 14
CDR3 protein: CSVKGQGRQETQYF
CDR3 DNA: TGCAGCGTTAAGGGACAGGGGCGGCAAGAGACCCAGTACTTC

D gene: TRBD1
J gene: TRBJ1-2
V gene: TRBV5-1
clone size: NA
CDR3 length: 15
CDR3 protein: CASTAAGGENYGYTF
CDR3 DNA: TGCGCCAGCACCGCGGCAGGGGGCGAAAACTATGGCTACACCTTC

D gene: NA
J gene: TRBJ1-2
V gene: TRBV7-9
clone size: NA
CDR3 length: 13
CDR3 protein: CASSLPGNYGYTF
CDR3 DNA: TGTGCCAGCAGCTTACCCGGGAACTATGGCTACACCTTC

D gene: TRBD1
J gene: TRBJ1-1
V gene: TRBV7-3
clone size: NA
CDR3 length: 13
CDR3 protein: CASSPGGSAEAFF
CDR3 DNA: TGTGCCAGCAGCCCAGGGGGGAGTGCTGAAGCTTTCTTT

D gene: TRBD2
J gene: TRBJ2-1
V gene: TRBV27
clone size: few
CDR3 length: 15
CDR3 protein: CASSPGLAGVREQFF
CDR3 DNA: TGTGCCAGCAGTCCGGGACTAGCGGGAGTACGCGAGCAGTTCTTC

D gene: NA
J gene: TRBJ1-5
V gene: TRBV11-2
clone size: NA
CDR3 length: 15
CDR3 protein: CASSPSGKGNQPQHF
CDR3 DNA: TGTGCCAGCAGCCCCAGCGGGAAGGGGAATCAGCCCCAGCATTTT

D gene: NA
J gene: TRBJ1-4
V gene: TRBV5-1
clone size: NA
CDR3 length: 14
CDR3 protein: CASSLGPTNEKLFF
CDR3 DNA: TGCGCCAGCAGCTTGGGGCCAACTAATGAAAAACTGTTTTTT

D gene: NA
J gene: TRBJ2-7
V gene: TRBV30
clone size: NA
CDR3 length: 12
CDR3 protein: CAWSLTGVEQYF
CDR3 DNA: TGTGCCTGGAGTCTGACAGGTGTGGAGCAGTACTTC

D gene: NA
J gene: TRBJ2-5
V gene: TRBV2
clone size: NA
CDR3 length: 13
CDR3 protein: CASRPAGVETQYF
CDR3 DNA: TGTGCCAGCAGGCCTGCCGGGGTAGAGACCCAGTACTTC

D gene: NA
J gene: TRBJ2-2
V gene: TRBV18
clone size: NA
CDR3 length: 15
CDR3 protein: CASSPPRTSTGELFF
CDR3 DNA: TGTGCCAGCTCACCACCGAGGACTTCCACCGGGGAGCTGTTTTTT

D gene: NA
J gene: TRBJ2-2
V gene: TRBV19
clone size: few
CDR3 length: 13
CDR3 protein: CATPEVVTGELFF
CDR3 DNA: TGTGCCACCCCAGAGGTGGTAACCGGGGAGCTGTTTTTT

D gene: NA
J gene: TRBJ2-7
V gene: TRBV10-2
clone size: few
CDR3 length: 15
CDR3 protein: CASGTQGTTSYEQYF
CDR3 DNA: TGCGCCAGCGGAACGCAGGGGACGACCTCCTACGAGCAGTACTTC

D gene: NA
J gene: TRBJ1-4
V gene: TRBV2
clone size: NA
CDR3 length: 14
CDR3 protein: CASSEATGNEKLFF
CDR3 DNA: TGTGCCAGCAGTGAAGCGACGGGGAATGAAAAACTGTTTTTT

D gene: NA
J gene: TRBJ1-5
V gene: TRBV28
clone size: few
CDR3 length: 13
CDR3 protein: CAPRGVDNQPQHF
CDR3 DNA: TGTGCCCCCCGGGGGGTGGACAATCAGCCCCAGCATTTT

D gene: TRBD2
J gene: TRBJ2-5
V gene: TRBV7-9
clone size: NA
CDR3 length: 16
CDR3 protein: CASSPVVAGVQETQYF
CDR3 DNA: TGTGCCAGCAGCCCGGTAGTAGCGGGGGTACAAGAGACCCAGTACTTC

D gene: NA
J gene: TRBJ1-1
V gene: TRBV5-1
clone size: NA
CDR3 length: 14
CDR3 protein: CASSLVIENTEAFF
CDR3 DNA: TGCGCCAGCAGCTTGGTAATAGAAAACACTGAAGCTTTCTTT

D gene: NA
J gene: TRBJ2-1
V gene: TRBV7-9
clone size: NA
CDR3 length: 13
CDR3 protein: CASTVSGSGEQFF
CDR3 DNA: TGTGCCAGCACCGTAAGCGGGTCTGGTGAGCAGTTCTTC

D gene: TRBD2
J gene: TRBJ2-3
V gene: TRBV7-8
clone size: NA
CDR3 length: 16
CDR3 protein: CASSLAGLSGTDTQYF
CDR3 DNA: TGTGCCAGCAGCCTAGCGGGGCTGTCTGGGACAGATACGCAGTATTTT

D gene: NA
J gene: TRBJ2-5
V gene: TRBV6-5
clone size: NA
CDR3 length: 13
CDR3 protein: CASSEGGRETQYF
CDR3 DNA: TGTGCCAGCAGTGAAGGGGGACGGGAGACCCAGTACTTC

D gene: NA
J gene: TRBJ2-5
V gene: TRBV2
clone size: NA
CDR3 length: 13
CDR3 protein: CASSPDSRETQYF
CDR3 DNA: TGTGCCAGCAGCCCCGACAGTAGAGAGACCCAGTACTTC

D gene: NA
J gene: TRBJ1-5
V gene: TRBV15
clone size: NA
CDR3 length: 16
CDR3 protein: CATSRVTGEENQPQHF
CDR3 DNA: TGTGCCACCAGCAGAGTCACGGGGGAGGAGAATCAGCCCCAGCATTTT

D gene: TRBD2
J gene: TRBJ2-2
V gene: TRBV6-6
clone size: NA
CDR3 length: 16
CDR3 protein: CASSYGLGGMAGELFF
CDR3 DNA: TGTGCCAGCAGTTATGGACTAGGAGGCATGGCCGGGGAGCTGTTTTTT

D gene: NA
J gene: TRBJ1-5
V gene: TRBV18
clone size: NA
CDR3 length: 16
CDR3 protein: CASSPQGVVSNQPQHF
CDR3 DNA: TGTGCCAGCTCACCACAGGGGGTCGTAAGCAATCAGCCCCAGCATTTT

D gene: TRBD1
J gene: TRBJ1-4
V gene: TRBV5-1
clone size: few
CDR3 length: 14
CDR3 protein: CATRTGQGNEKLFF
CDR3 DNA: TGCGCCACCCGAACCGGACAGGGGAATGAAAAACTGTTTTTT

D gene: TRBD1
J gene: TRBJ2-3
V gene: TRBV6-5
clone size: NA
CDR3 length: 15
CDR3 protein: CASSYARGQTDTQYF
CDR3 DNA: TGTGCCAGCAGTTACGCCAGGGGGCAGACAGATACGCAGTATTTT

D gene: TRBD2
J gene: TRBJ2-5
V gene: TRBV5-3
clone size: NA
CDR3 length: 18
CDR3 protein: CARSHRPRLAGEQETQYF
CDR3 DNA: TGTGCCAGAAGCCATCGCCCCCGACTAGCGGGGGAACAAGAGACCCAGTACTTC

D gene: NA
J gene: TRBJ2-1
V gene: TRBV6-1
clone size: NA
CDR3 length: 12
CDR3 protein: CASNYRRGEQFF
CDR3 DNA: TGTGCCAGCAATTATAGGAGGGGTGAGCAGTTCTTC

D gene: TRBD1
J gene: TRBJ1-2
V gene: TRBV6-5
clone size: NA
CDR3 length: 14
CDR3 protein: CASSYLTGERGYTF
CDR3 DNA: TGTGCCAGCAGTTACTTAACAGGGGAGAGGGGCTACACCTTC

D gene: TRBD1
J gene: TRBJ1-5
V gene: TRBV28
clone size: NA
CDR3 length: 12
CDR3 protein: CASSAGQGNQHF
CDR3 DNA: TGTGCCAGCAGTGCCGGACAGGGGAACCAGCATTTT

D gene: TRBD1
J gene: TRBJ2-7
V gene: TRBV27
clone size: NA
CDR3 length: 16
CDR3 protein: CASSLTGTGYRYEQYF
CDR3 DNA: TGTGCCAGCAGTTTAACTGGGACAGGGTATAGGTACGAGCAGTACTTC

D gene: NA
J gene: TRBJ1-4
V gene: TRBV6-5
clone size: NA
CDR3 length: 13
CDR3 protein: CASRSGHNEKLFF
CDR3 DNA: TGTGCCAGCAGATCAGGGCATAATGAAAAACTGTTTTTT

D gene: NA
J gene: TRBJ1-4
V gene: TRBV7-9
clone size: NA
CDR3 length: 14
CDR3 protein: CASSPGATNEKLFF
CDR3 DNA: TGTGCCAGCAGCCCAGGGGCGACTAATGAAAAACTGTTTTTT

D gene: NA
J gene: TRBJ1-3
V gene: TRBV28
clone size: NA
CDR3 length: 15
CDR3 protein: CASSTRVGFGNTIYF
CDR3 DNA: TGTGCCAGCTCAACTAGGGTGGGCTTTGGAAACACCATATATTTT

D gene: NA
J gene: TRBJ2-7
V gene: TRBV15
clone size: once
CDR3 length: 13
CDR3 protein: CATSRELAYEQYF
CDR3 DNA: TGTGCCACCAGCAGAGAACTAGCCTACGAGCAGTACTTC

D gene: NA
J gene: TRBJ1-5
V gene: TRBV15
clone size: NA
CDR3 length: 17
CDR3 protein: CATSRGGDSHVNQPQHF
CDR3 DNA: TGTGCCACCAGCAGAGGGGGCGACAGTCACGTCAATCAGCCCCAGCATTTT

D gene: TRBD2
J gene: TRBJ2-7
V gene: TRBV6-5
clone size: NA
CDR3 length: 14
CDR3 protein: CASSRTSGTNEQYF
CDR3 DNA: TGTGCCAGCAGCCGTACTAGCGGGACTAACGAGCAGTACTTC

D gene: NA
J gene: TRBJ1-5
V gene: TRBV28
clone size: NA
CDR3 length: 15
CDR3 protein: CASSFGQGGNQPQHF
CDR3 DNA: TGTGCCAGCAGTTTTGGCCAGGGAGGGAATCAGCCCCAGCATTTT

D gene: NA
J gene: TRBJ2-3
V gene: TRBV6-5
clone size: NA
CDR3 length: 13
CDR3 protein: CASSRTASDTQYF
CDR3 DNA: TGTGCCAGCAGTAGGACAGCCTCGGATACGCAGTATTTT

D gene: TRBD1
J gene: TRBJ1-1
V gene: TRBV10-2
clone size: few
CDR3 length: 14
CDR3 protein: CASSAGQGDTEAFF
CDR3 DNA: TGCGCCAGCAGTGCCGGACAGGGAGACACTGAAGCTTTCTTT

D gene: NA
J gene: TRBJ1-5
V gene: TRBV30
clone size: NA
CDR3 length: 13
CDR3 protein: CAWRGRFNQPQHF
CDR3 DNA: TGTGCCTGGAGGGGGAGGTTCAATCAGCCCCAGCATTTT

D gene: TRBD2
J gene: TRBJ2-5
V gene: TRBV7-9
clone size: NA
CDR3 length: 15
CDR3 protein: CASSLDSGGRETQYF
CDR3 DNA: TGTGCCAGCAGCTTAGATAGCGGGGGAAGGGAGACCCAGTACTTC